This TCR beta chain was documented in a study of blood T cell repertoires in COVID-19. Turning to the study itself: Acute-phase and convalescent COVID-19 samples originated in the United States, Italy and Spain. T cells, B-cell-depleted T cells, or PBMCs supplied cDNA or gDNA.

Original processing notes: Reference gene primers were amplified, and this amplification served to estimate nucleated cell counts. The method was immunoSEQ multiplex PCR; TCRdb's version includes in-frame clones alone and lacks a portion of them. V and J calls and clone size are copied from that table; D and trimming were computed from the DNA. The repertoire holds over 100,000 clones, with 80% to 90% as singletons. The sequencing input was peripheral blood. The source of this sequence is a man in his forties with acute or convalescent COVID-19.

As DNA, the CDR3 is TGCGCCAGCAATAGGCGGAACACAGATACGCAGTATTTT. Translation gives CASNRRNTDTQYF. The chain employs TRBV5-1 and TRBJ2-3; no definite D call. The CDR3 consists of 13 residues. V shed 6 bases and J shed 2 bases, with 10 bases lying between them. Germline V gives CDR1 SGHRS, CDR2 YFSETQ. Full variable domain (rest looked up from reference TRBV5-1 and TRBJ2-3): KAGVTQTPRYLIKTRGQQVTLSCSPISGHRSVSWYQQTPGQGLQFLFEYFSETQRNKGNFPGRFSGRQFSNSRSEMNVSTLELGDSALYLCASNRRNTDTQYFGPGTRLTVL.